This record looks at one TCR beta chain sequence and its context. Patients of the Seattle cohort, enrolled during active infection, were followed longitudinally. This record comes from a study of blood T cell repertoires in COVID-19. J gave up 2 bases and V 5 bases, and 8 bases lay outside the gene matches. This CDR3 region has 15 residues. Germline CDR1 LNHDA, CDR2 SQIVND (reference sequence). The data were produced by immunoSEQ multiplex PCR, yet TCRdb's version contains in-frame clones alone and is incomplete. The data hold 150,000 to 200,000 clones, with more than 75% observed a single time. Sequencing was performed on peripheral blood. The TCR was taken from a woman between 65 and 79 years old with COVID-19, enrolled during active disease. The chain carries TRBV19 and TRBJ1-2, with 7 bases aligning to TRBD1. CDR3 in amino acids: CASSPHRGLNYGYTF. Written as DNA, the CDR3 is TGTGCCAGTAGTCCTCACAGGGGACTCAACTATGGCTACACCTTC.